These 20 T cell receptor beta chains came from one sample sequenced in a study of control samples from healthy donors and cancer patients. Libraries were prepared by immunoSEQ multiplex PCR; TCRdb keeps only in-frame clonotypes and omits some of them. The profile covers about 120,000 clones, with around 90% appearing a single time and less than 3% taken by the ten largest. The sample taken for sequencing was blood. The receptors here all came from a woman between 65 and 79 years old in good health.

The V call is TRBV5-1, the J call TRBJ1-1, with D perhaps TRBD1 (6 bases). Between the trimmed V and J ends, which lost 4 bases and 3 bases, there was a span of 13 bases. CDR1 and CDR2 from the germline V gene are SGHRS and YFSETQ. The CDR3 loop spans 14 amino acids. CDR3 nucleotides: TGCGCCAGCAGCGTGGACAGATATCACACTGAAGCTTTCTTT. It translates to CASSVDRYHTEAFF.

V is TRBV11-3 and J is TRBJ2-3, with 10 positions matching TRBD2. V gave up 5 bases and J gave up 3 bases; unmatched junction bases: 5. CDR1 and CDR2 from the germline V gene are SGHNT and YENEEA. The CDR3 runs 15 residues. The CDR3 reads CASSPGLAETDTQYF. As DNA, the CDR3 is TGTGCCAGCAGCCCCGGACTAGCGGAAACAGATACGCAGTATTTT.

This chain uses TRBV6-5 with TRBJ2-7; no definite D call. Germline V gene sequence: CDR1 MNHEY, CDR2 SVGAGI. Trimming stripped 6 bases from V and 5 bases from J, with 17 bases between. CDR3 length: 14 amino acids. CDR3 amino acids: CASRSPKGIHEQYF. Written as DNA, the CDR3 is TGTGCCAGCAGATCCCCGAAGGGTATCCACGAGCAGTACTTC.

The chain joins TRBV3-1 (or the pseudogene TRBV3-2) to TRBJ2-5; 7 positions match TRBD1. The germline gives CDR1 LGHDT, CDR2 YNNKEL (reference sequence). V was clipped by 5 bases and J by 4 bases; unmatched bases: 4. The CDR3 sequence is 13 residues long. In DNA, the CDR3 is TGTGCCAGCAGCTACCCAGGGGGAGAGACCCAGTACTTC. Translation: CASSYPGGETQYF.

CDR3 region: CASSPGGSGYYGYTF. DNA for the CDR3: TGTGCCAGCAGCCCAGGAGGCTCAGGGTACTATGGCTACACCTTC. This chain joins TRBV11-1 and TRBJ1-2; perhaps TRBD1 as D (5 bases). The CDR3 is 15 amino acids. Per the germline V gene, CDR1 is SGHAT and CDR2 is FQDESV (reference sequence). Trimming shortened V by 5 bases and J by 3 bases, and 16 bases separated the two germline ends.

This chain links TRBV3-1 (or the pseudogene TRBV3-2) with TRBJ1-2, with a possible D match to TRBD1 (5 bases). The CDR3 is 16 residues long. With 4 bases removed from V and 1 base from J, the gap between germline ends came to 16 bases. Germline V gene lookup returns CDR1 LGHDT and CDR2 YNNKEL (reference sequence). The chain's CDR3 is CASSPIYSQGNYGYTF. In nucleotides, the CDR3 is TGTGCCAGCAGCCCAATCTACTCTCAGGGTAACTATGGCTACACCTTC.

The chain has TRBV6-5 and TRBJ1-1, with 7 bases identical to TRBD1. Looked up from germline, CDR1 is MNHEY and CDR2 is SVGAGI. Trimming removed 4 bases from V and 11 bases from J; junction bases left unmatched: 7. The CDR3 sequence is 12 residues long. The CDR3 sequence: CASSFSTGTAFF. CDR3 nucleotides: TGTGCCAGCAGTTTCTCGACAGGGACGGCTTTCTTT.

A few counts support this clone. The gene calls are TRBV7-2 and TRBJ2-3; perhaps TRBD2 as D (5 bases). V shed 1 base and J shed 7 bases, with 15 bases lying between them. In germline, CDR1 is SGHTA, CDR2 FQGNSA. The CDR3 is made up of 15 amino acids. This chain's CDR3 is CASSLGTPPAHTQYF. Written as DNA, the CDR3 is TGTGCCAGCAGCTTAGGGACTCCCCCGGCTCATACGCAGTATTTT.

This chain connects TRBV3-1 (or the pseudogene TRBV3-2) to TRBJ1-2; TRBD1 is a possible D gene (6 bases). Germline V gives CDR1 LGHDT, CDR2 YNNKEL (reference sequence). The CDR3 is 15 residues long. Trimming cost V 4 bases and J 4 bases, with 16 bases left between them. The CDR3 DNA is TGTGCCAGCAGCCCGACGACAGGTTCCAGCTATGGCTACACCTTC. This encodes CASSPTTGSSYGYTF.

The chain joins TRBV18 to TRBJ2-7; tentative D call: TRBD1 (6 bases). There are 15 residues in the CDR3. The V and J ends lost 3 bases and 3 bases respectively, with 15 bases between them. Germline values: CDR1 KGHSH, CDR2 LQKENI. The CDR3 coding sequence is TGTGCCAGCTCACCCACCGTGGACAGCCTCTACGAGCAGTACTTC. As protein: CASSPTVDSLYEQYF.

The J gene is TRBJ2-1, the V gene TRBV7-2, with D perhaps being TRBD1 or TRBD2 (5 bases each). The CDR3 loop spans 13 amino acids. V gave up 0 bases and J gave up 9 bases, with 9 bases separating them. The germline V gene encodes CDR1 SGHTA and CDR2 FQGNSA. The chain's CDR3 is CASSLAPRGEQFF. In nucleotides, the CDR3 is TGTGCCAGCAGCTTAGCCCCGAGGGGTGAGCAGTTCTTC.

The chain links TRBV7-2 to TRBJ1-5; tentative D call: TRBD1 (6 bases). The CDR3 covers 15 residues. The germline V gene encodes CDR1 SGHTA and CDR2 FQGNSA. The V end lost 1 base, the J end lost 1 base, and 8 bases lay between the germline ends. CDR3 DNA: TGTGCCAGCAGCTTAGTGGGACAAAGCAATCAGCCCCAGCATTTT. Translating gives CASSLVGQSNQPQHF. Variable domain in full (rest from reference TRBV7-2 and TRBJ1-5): GAGVSQSPSNKVTEKGKDVELRCDPISGHTALYWYRQSLGQGLEFLIYFQGNSAPDKSGLPSDRFSAERTGGSVSTLTIQRTQQEDSAVYLCASSLVGQSNQPQHFGDGTRLSIL.

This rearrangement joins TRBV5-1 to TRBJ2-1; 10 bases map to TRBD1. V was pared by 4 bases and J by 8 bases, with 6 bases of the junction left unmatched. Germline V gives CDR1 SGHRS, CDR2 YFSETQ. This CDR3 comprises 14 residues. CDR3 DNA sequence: TGCGCCAGCAGCCCGCCGGGACAGGGGTATGAGCAGTTCTTC. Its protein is CASSPPGQGYEQFF. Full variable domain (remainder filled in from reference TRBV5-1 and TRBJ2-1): KAGVTQTPRYLIKTRGQQVTLSCSPISGHRSVSWYQQTPGQGLQFLFEYFSETQRNKGNFPGRFSGRQFSNSRSEMNVSTLELGDSALYLCASSPPGQGYEQFFGPGTRLTVL.

The CDR3 protein is CASSEWGADRVHGYTF. In DNA form, the CDR3 reads TGTGCCAGCAGTGAATGGGGTGCGGACAGGGTCCATGGCTACACCTTC. The chain uses TRBV25-1 and TRBJ1-2, with 8 bases that match TRBD1. This CDR3 comprises 16 residues. V was pared by 1 base and J by 6 bases, with 10 bases of the junction left unmatched. Germline-derived CDR1 and CDR2 are MGHDK and SYGVNS.

CDR3 bases: TGTGCCAGCAGCCCCACTCTGACCGGGGAGCTGTTTTTT. It specifies CASSPTLTGELFF. V is TRBV9 and J is TRBJ2-2; unclear D gene. V was trimmed by 4 bases and J by 5 bases, leaving 9 bases between them. This CDR3 comprises 13 residues. CDR1 is SGDLS, CDR2 YYNGEE, per germline.

CDR3 sequence (DNA): TGTGCCAGCACCGAGAGGGCCCAGGGCCACACTGAAGCTTTCTTT. Protein: CASTERAQGHTEAFF. The rearrangement joins TRBV2 to TRBJ1-1; possibly TRBD1 for D (5 bases). The V and J ends lost 7 bases and 3 bases respectively, with 18 bases between them. CDR1 and CDR2 from the germline V gene are SNHLY and FYNNEI. The length of the CDR3 is 15 residues.

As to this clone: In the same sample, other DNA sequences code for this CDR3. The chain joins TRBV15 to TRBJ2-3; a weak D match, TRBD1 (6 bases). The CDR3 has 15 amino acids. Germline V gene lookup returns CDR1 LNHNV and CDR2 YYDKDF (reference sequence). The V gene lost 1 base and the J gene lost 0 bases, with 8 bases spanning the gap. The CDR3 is CATSRGGGSTDTQYF. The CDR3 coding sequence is TGTGCCACCAGCAGAGGAGGGGGAAGCACAGATACGCAGTATTTT.

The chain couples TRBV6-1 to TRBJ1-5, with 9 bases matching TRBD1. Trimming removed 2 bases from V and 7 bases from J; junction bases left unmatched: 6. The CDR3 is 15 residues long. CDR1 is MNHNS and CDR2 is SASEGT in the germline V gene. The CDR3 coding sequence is TGTGCCAGCAGTGAAATGGGACAGGGAATGCAGCCCCAGCATTTT. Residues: CASSEMGQGMQPQHF.

The chain's CDR3 is CASSRPGQPYFEKLFF. DNA of the CDR3: TGTGCCAGCAGCAGGCCGGGACAGCCGTATTTTGAAAAACTGTTTTTT. This chain uses TRBV7-8 with TRBJ1-4; 7 bases are a match to TRBD1. Germline CDR1 SGHVS, CDR2 FQNEAQ. The CDR3 consists of 16 residues. Unmatched junction bases numbered 13, after V lost 5 bases and J lost 7 bases.

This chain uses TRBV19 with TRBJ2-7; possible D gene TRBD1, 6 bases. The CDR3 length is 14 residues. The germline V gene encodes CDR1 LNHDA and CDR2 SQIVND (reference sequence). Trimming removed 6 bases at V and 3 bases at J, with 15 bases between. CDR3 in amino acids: CASRHRGSDYEQYF. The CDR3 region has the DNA TGTGCCAGTAGACATAGGGGGTCCGACTACGAGCAGTACTTC.